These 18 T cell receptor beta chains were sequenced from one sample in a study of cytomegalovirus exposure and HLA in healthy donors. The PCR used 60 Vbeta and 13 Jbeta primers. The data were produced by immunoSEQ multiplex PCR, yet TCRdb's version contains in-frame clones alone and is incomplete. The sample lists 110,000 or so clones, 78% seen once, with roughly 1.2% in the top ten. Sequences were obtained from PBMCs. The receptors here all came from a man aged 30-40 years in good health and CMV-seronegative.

CDR3: CASSVSEVDNEQFF. CDR3 nucleotide sequence: TGTGCCAGCAGCGTTTCCGAAGTAGACAATGAGCAGTTCTTC. The chain employs TRBV9 and TRBJ2-1; D uncertain. V shed 2 bases and J shed 5 bases, with 11 bases lying between them. Germline values: CDR1 SGDLS, CDR2 YYNGEE. The CDR3 spans 14 residues.

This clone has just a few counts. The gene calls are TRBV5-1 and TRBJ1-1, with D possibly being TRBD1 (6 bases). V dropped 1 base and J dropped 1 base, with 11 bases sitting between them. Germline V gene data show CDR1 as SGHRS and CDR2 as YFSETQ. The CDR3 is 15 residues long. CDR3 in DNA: TGCGCCAGCAGCTTGCAAGGGGGGGGGAACACTGAAGCTTTCTTT. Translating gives CASSLQGGGNTEAFF.

The CDR3, as DNA: TGTGCCAGCAGCCGCGTTGCCGGGGAGCTGTTTTTT. This gives the protein CASSRVAGELFF. This chain connects TRBV6-5 to TRBJ2-2, with D uncertain. The CDR3 length is 12 residues. Germline V CDR1 and CDR2: MNHEY, SVGAGI. V lost 6 bases, J lost 6 bases, and 8 bases lay in between.

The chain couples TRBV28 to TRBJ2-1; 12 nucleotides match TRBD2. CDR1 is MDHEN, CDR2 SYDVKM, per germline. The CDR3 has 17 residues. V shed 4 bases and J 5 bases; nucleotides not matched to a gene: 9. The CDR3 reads CASSSITTSGRNNEQFF. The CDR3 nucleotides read TGTGCCAGCAGTTCCATTACGACTAGCGGGAGAAACAATGAGCAGTTCTTC. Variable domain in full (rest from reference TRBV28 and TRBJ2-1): DVKVTQSSRYLVKRTGEKVFLECVQDMDHENMFWYRQDPGLGLRLIYFSYDVKMKEKGDIPEGYSVSREKKERFSLILESASTNQTSMYLCASSSITTSGRNNEQFFGPGTRLTVL.

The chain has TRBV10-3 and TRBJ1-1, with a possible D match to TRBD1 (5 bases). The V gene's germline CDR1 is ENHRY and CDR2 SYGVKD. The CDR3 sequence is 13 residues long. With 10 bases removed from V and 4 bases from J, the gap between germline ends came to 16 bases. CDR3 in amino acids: CANSQGQGTEAFF. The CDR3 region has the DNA TGTGCCAACTCTCAGGGCCAGGGCACTGAAGCTTTCTTT.

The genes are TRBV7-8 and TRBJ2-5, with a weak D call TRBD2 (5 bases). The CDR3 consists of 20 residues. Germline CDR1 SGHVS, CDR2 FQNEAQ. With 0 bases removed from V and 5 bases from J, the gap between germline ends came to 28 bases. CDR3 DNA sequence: TGTGCCAGCAGCTTAGCCCCTCCGTTGGCGGGCACTGGGGTCGTTGAGACCCAGTACTTC. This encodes CASSLAPPLAGTGVVETQYF.

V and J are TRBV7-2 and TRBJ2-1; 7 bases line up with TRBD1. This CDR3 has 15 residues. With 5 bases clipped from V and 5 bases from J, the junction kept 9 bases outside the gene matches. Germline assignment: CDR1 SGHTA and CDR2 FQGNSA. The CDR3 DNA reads TGTGCCAGCAGCCTGGACAGGACCGGGAACAATGAGCAGTTCTTC. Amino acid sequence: CASSLDRTGNNEQFF.

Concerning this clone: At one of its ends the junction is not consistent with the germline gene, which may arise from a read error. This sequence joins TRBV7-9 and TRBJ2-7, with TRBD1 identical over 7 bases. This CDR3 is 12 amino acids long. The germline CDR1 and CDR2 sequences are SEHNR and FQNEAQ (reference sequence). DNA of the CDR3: TGTTCCAGCAGCTCGACAGGGTACGAGCAGTACTTC. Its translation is CSSSSTGYEQYF. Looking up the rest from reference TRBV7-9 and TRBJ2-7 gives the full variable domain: DTGVSQNPRHKITKRGQNVTFRCDPISEHNRLYWYRQTLGQGPEFLTYFQNEAQLEKSRLLSDRFSAERPKGSFSTLEIQRTEQGDSAMYLCSSSSTGYEQYFGPGTRLTVT.

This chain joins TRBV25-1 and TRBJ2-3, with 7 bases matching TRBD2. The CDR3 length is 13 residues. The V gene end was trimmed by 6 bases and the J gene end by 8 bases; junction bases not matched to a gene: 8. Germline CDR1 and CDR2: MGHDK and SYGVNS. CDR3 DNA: TGTGCCAGCAGCCATCCAGGACTAGGTACGCAGTATTTT. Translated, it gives CASSHPGLGTQYF. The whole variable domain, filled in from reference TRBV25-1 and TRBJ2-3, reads EADIYQTPRYLVIGTGKKITLECSQTMGHDKMYWYQQDPGMELHLIHYSYGVNSTEKGDLSSESTVSRIRTEHFPLTLESARPSHTSQYLCASSHPGLGTQYFGPGTRLTVL.

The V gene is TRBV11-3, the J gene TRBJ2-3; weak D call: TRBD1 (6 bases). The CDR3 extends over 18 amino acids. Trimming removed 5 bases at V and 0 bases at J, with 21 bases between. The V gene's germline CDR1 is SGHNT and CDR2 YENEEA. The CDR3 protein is CASSLPRGGGGSTDTQYF. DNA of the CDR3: TGTGCCAGCAGCCTACCCAGGGGTGGGGGTGGGAGCACAGATACGCAGTATTTT.

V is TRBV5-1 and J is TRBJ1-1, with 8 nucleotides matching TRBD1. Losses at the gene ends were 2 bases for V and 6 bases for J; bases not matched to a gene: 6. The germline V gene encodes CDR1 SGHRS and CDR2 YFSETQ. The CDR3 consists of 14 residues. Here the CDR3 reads CASSFDRGQAEAFF. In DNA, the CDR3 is TGCGCCAGCAGCTTCGACAGGGGTCAGGCTGAAGCTTTCTTT.

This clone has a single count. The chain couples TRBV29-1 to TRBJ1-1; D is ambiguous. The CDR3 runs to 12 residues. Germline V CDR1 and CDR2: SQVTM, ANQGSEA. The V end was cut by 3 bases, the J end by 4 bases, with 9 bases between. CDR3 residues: CSVDLGRTEAFF. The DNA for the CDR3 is TGCAGCGTTGATCTGGGCCGCACTGAAGCTTTCTTT.

CDR3 in DNA: TGTGCCACCAGCAGAGATGGGTGGGCCGGACAGGGAAGTGAGCAGTTCTTC. Translation: CATSRDGWAGQGSEQFF. J is TRBJ2-1 and V is TRBV15; 8 positions match TRBD1. The CDR3 sequence is 17 residues long. The V gene's germline CDR1 is LNHNV and CDR2 YYDKDF (reference sequence). Trimming cost V 0 bases and J 9 bases; bases outside gene matches: 13.

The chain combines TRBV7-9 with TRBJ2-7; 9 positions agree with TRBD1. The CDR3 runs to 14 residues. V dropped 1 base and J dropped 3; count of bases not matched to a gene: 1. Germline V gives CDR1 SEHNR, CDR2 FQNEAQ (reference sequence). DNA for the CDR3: TGTGCCAGCAGCTTAGTGGGACAGGGCTACGAGCAGTACTTC. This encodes CASSLVGQGYEQYF.

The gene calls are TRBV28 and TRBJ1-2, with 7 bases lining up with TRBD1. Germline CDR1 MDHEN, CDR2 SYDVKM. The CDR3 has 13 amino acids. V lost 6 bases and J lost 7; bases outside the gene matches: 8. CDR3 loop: CASSAGGLAGYTF. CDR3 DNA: TGTGCCAGCAGCGCAGGGGGGCTAGCTGGCTACACCTTC.

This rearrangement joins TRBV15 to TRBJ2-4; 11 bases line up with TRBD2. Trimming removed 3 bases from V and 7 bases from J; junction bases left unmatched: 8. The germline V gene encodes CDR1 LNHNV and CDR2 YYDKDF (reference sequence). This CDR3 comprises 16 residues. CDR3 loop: CATSSGGSGGANIQYF. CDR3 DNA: TGTGCCACCAGCAGTGGGGGTAGCGGGGGGGCGAACATTCAGTACTTC.

CDR3 in DNA: TGTGCCAGCAGCGTATCCCTAATGAGGGCAGATACGCAGTATTTT. Translating it yields CASSVSLMRADTQYF. The rearrangement uses TRBV9 and TRBJ2-3; TRBD2 is a possible D gene (5 bases). Per germline, CDR1 SGDLS and CDR2 YYNGEE. This CDR3 has 15 amino acids. V was trimmed by 1 base and J by 4 bases, leaving 13 bases between them. The whole variable domain, remainder taken from reference TRBV9 and TRBJ2-3, is DSGVTQTPKHLITATGQRVTLRCSPRSGDLSVYWYQQSLDQGLQFLIQYYNGEERAKGNILERFSAQQFPDLHSELNLSSLELGDSALYFCASSVSLMRADTQYFGPGTRLTVL.

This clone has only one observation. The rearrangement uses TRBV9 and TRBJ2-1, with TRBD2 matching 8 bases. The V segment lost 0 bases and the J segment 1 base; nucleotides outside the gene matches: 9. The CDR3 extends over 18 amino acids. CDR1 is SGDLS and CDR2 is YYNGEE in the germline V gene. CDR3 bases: TGTGCCAGCAGCGTAGAATCGGGAGGGCCGGTTTCCTACAATGAGCAGTTCTTC. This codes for CASSVESGGPVSYNEQFF. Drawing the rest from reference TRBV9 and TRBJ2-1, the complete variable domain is DSGVTQTPKHLITATGQRVTLRCSPRSGDLSVYWYQQSLDQGLQFLIQYYNGEERAKGNILERFSAQQFPDLHSELNLSSLELGDSALYFCASSVESGGPVSYNEQFFGPGTRLTVL.